This is a list of T cell receptor beta chains from one sample in a study of control samples from healthy donors and cancer patients. Data came from immunoSEQ multiplex PCR; TCRdb stores just in-frame clones and leaves some out. This sample has some 140,000 clones; around nine tenths occur once, and the top ten carry 8% to 9.5%. The sample consisted of blood. The source of these receptors is a woman aged 25 to 39 in good health. Each CDR3 is given with its conserved first and last residue. Each record gives: J gene, V gene, D gene, clone size, CDR3 DNA, CDR3 protein. A D gene is named only where the DNA matches it firmly. Clone size is shown for a subset of rows, as once, few, many or a class of expanded clone.

J: TRBJ2-1; V: TRBV28; D: NA; size: NA; DNA: TGTGCCAGCAGTGTCGGGTCAGGGAAAAATGAGCAGTTCTTC; CDR3: CASSVGSGKNEQFF
J: TRBJ1-2; V: TRBV19; D: NA; size: NA; DNA: TGTGCCAGTAGTATAGGGCCCCGGTTTCCAGGGCTGGAAGGCTACACCTTC; CDR3: CASSIGPRFPGLEGYTF
J: TRBJ1-2; V: TRBV4-1; D: TRBD1; size: NA; DNA: TGCGCCAGCAGCCAAGGGACAGGGGAGTTCGGCTACACCTTC; CDR3: CASSQGTGEFGYTF
J: TRBJ1-1; V: TRBV4-1; D: TRBD1; size: NA; DNA: TGCGCCAGCAGCCAAGAAGGGGGCCCCATGAACACTGAAGCTTTCTTT; CDR3: CASSQEGGPMNTEAFF
J: TRBJ2-7; V: TRBV3-1/TRBV3-2; D: NA; size: NA; DNA: TGTGCCAGCAGCCAAGAGCGGGGATACTACGAGCAGTACTTC; CDR3: CASSQERGYYEQYF
J: TRBJ1-1; V: TRBV19; D: NA; size: NA; DNA: TGTGCCAGTAGTATCCCGGACAGTGGGACTGAAGCTTTCTTT; CDR3: CASSIPDSGTEAFF
J: TRBJ2-2; V: TRBV29-1; D: TRBD2; size: NA; DNA: TGCAGCGTTGAACTTTTCGGGAGGGGCACCGGGGAGCTGTTTTTT; CDR3: CSVELFGRGTGELFF
J: TRBJ2-1; V: TRBV4-2; D: NA; size: once; DNA: TGTGCCAGCAGCCACCTTATGCGGGACGGGGGCGATGAGCAGTTCTTC; CDR3: CASSHLMRDGGDEQFF
J: TRBJ1-2; V: TRBV5-1; D: TRBD1; size: NA; DNA: TGCGCCAGCAGCGTTGGACAGGGGATCTATGGCTACACCTTC; CDR3: CASSVGQGIYGYTF
J: TRBJ2-1; V: TRBV24-1; D: NA; size: NA; DNA: TGTGCCACCAGTGAGGGACGGCTCCCGGATGGGAATGAGCAGTTCTTC; CDR3: CATSEGRLPDGNEQFF
J: TRBJ1-5; V: TRBV27; D: NA; size: NA; DNA: TGTGCCAGCTCAAGGGTGGGGGCTAGTCAGCCCCAGCATTTT; CDR3: CASSRVGASQPQHF
J: TRBJ1-2; V: TRBV14; D: NA; size: few; DNA: TGTGCCAGCAGCCAAGCGGGAGGGTCCTATGGCTACACCTTC; CDR3: CASSQAGGSYGYTF
J: TRBJ1-2; V: TRBV28; D: TRBD1; size: NA; DNA: TGTGCCAGCAGTTTATGGGAGGGGGCGGCCTATGGCTACACCTTC; CDR3: CASSLWEGAAYGYTF
J: TRBJ2-2; V: TRBV19; D: TRBD1; size: NA; DNA: TGTGCCAGTAGTAACTCACAGGGGTACACCGGGGAGCTGTTTTTT; CDR3: CASSNSQGYTGELFF